Each of the 9 T cell receptor beta chains below was sequenced from the same sample in a study of T-cell reconstitution after alpha-beta-depleted transplantation in children. Unique molecular identifiers were incorporated during preparation of the TCRbeta library. TCRdb reprocessed the PCR reads with MiXCR, giving one entry per CDR3 protein. The sample holds about 980,000 distinct CDR3 sequences, about 29% seen once. The sequencing used PBMCs, mostly from graft donor cells, collected 360 days after TCRalphabeta/CD19-depleted stem cell transplant. Source of these receptors: a boy less than two years old who had a stem cell transplant for SCID, so the T cells may come from the graft donor.

This sequence joins TRBV5-1 and TRBJ2-3, with 9 nucleotides matching TRBD2. The CDR3 totals 16 residues. Germline CDR1 SGHRS, CDR2 YFSETQ. After removal of 2 bases from V and 5 bases from J, the junction contained 9 bases not matched to a gene. CDR3: CASSFFGGGAVDTQYF. The CDR3 DNA follows: TGCGCCAGCAGCTTTTTCGGCGGGGGGGCCGTAGATACGCAGTATTTT.

The rearrangement joins TRBV2 to TRBJ1-2; D is unclear. Trimming took off 3 bases at V and 0 bases at J, with 11 bases between the two ends. Per the germline V gene, CDR1 is SNHLY and CDR2 is FYNNEI. CDR3 length equals 15 residues. The CDR3 DNA sequence: TGTGCCAGCAGTGATAGGAGAGCACCTAACTATGGCTACACCTTC. Translation gives CASSDRRAPNYGYTF.

The chain links TRBV5-1 to TRBJ2-5; no clear D gene. Per the germline V gene, CDR1 is SGHRS and CDR2 is YFSETQ. The CDR3 length is 11 residues. The germline V and J ends were trimmed by 2 bases and 5 bases, with 4 bases remaining between them. In DNA form, the CDR3 reads TGCGCCAGCAGCTTTGATGAGACCCAGTACTTC. Protein: CASSFDETQYF.

The chain recombines TRBV28 with TRBJ2-7, with D perhaps TRBD2 (6 bases). CDR1 and CDR2 (germline): MDHEN, SYDVKM. This CDR3 region has 14 residues. Between the trimmed V and J ends, which lost 10 bases and 2 bases, there was a span of 18 bases. The CDR3 sequence is CATRYPGSTYEQYF. The CDR3 DNA is TGTGCCACCCGATACCCCGGGAGCACCTACGAGCAGTACTTC.

The V call is TRBV12-3 or TRBV12-4, the J call TRBJ2-5; no reliable D call. V was pared by 0 bases and J by 9 bases, with 8 bases between. CDR3 length: 12 amino acids. The DNA of the CDR3 is TGTGCCAGCAGTTTAGCCCAGACGTCCCAGTACTTC. The encoded protein is CASSLAQTSQYF.

In this sample, this clonotype turned up a few times. J is TRBJ2-5 and V is TRBV20-1, with 12 bases matching TRBD2. The CDR3 has 14 amino acids. The germline gives CDR1 DFQATT, CDR2 SNEGSKA (reference sequence). J lost 3 bases, V lost 5 bases, and 4 bases had no gene match. DNA for the CDR3: TGCAGTGCTCTACGGACTAGCGGGGAAGAGACCCAGTACTTC. It encodes CSALRTSGEETQYF.

The chain combines TRBV18 with TRBJ2-7, with 10 bases aligning to TRBD1. Germline CDR1 KGHSH, CDR2 LQKENI. This CDR3 comprises 17 residues. J lost 2 bases, V lost 4 bases, and 11 bases had no gene match. DNA of the CDR3: TGTGCCAGCTCACGAACCGGGACAGGGGACGGGACCTACGAGCAGTACTTC. It encodes CASSRTGTGDGTYEQYF.

This clonotype was detected once. The rearrangement joins TRBV3-1 to TRBJ2-3; D remains ambiguous. The CDR3 extends over 16 amino acids. Trimming removed 0 bases from V and 2 bases from J, with 12 bases in between. Germline CDR1 and CDR2: LGHDT and YNNKEL (reference sequence). The CDR3 sequence: CASSQDWGTNTDTQYF. The CDR3 DNA is TGTGCCAGCAGCCAAGATTGGGGTACGAACACAGATACGCAGTATTTT.

This clonotype was observed a few times. The DNA of the CDR3 is TGCGCCAGCAGCTCCGGGGTAAAGGAGCAGTTCTTC. Its translation: CASSSGVKEQFF. The chain combines TRBV5-1 with TRBJ2-1; the D gene is possibly TRBD2 (5 bases). The germline CDR1 and CDR2 sequences are SGHRS and YFSETQ. V lost 3 bases and J lost 10, with 11 bases in between. This CDR3 spans 12 amino acids.